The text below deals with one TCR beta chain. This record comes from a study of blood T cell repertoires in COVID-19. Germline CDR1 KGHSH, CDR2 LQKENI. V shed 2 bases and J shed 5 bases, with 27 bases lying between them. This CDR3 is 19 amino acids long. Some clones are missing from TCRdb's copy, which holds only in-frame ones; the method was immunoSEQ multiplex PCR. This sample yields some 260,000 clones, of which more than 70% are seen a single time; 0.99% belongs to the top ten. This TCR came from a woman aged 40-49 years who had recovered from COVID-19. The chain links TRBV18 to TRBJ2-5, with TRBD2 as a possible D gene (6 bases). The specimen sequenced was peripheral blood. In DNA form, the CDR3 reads TGTGCCAGCTCACCATATAGGGGAGTGGGACCCCAAGGAGGGGAGACCCAGTACTTC. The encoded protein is CASSPYRGVGPQGGETQYF.